The clone carrying this T cell receptor beta chain was detected a few times. These data originate in a study of CD8 T cells in Susac syndrome. Germline CDR1 reads SGHVS; CDR2 reads FQNEAQ. This CDR3 is 16 amino acids long. J gave up 3 bases and V 2 bases, and 4 bases lay outside the gene matches. Reverse transcription of about 0.45 to 1 ug RNA used random hexamers. TCRdb redid the calling of the immunoSEQ multiplex PCR reads with MiXCR, one entry per CDR3 protein. The repertoire has about 120,000 distinct CDR3 sequences, around 94% of them found once; the top ten carry 0.2% to 0.25%. This receptor was obtained from a human donor with Susac syndrome. The V call is TRBV7-8, the J call TRBJ2-1, with 10 nucleotides matching TRBD2. Sequenced sample: CD8+ T cells from PBMCs. The CDR3 is CASSLSRTSGYNEQFF. Here the CDR3 DNA reads TGTGCCAGCAGCTTATCTCGGACTAGCGGCTACAATGAGCAGTTCTTC.